This section outlines one TCR beta chain sequence together with its context. Between the trimmed V and J ends, which lost 7 bases and 1 base, there was a span of 22 bases. The CDR3 spans 18 residues. The germline CDR1 and CDR2 sequences are MNHEY and SMNVEV (reference sequence). The data belong to a study of blood T cell repertoires in COVID-19. Study-level background: Specimens from acute and convalescent COVID-19 originated in the United States, Italy and Spain. PBMCs, B-cell-depleted T cells, or T cells provided the cDNA or gDNA that made up the material.

In the authors' methods: Quantification of nucleated cells was approximated via reference gene primer amplification. Profiled with immunoSEQ multiplex PCR; TCRdb holds only in-frame clones, not every one. The D gene and trimming were derived from the DNA, and the V and J assignments and clone size from that table. The table lists roughly 25,000 clones, 89% of them singletons. This clonotype was obtained from a man in his 70s with acute or convalescent COVID-19. Specimen: peripheral blood. The chain is built from TRBV27 and TRBJ2-2; no definite D call. The chain's CDR3 is CASMLLFWAQMNTGELFF. The CDR3 DNA reads as TGTGCCAGCATGTTATTGTTCTGGGCGCAAATGAACACCGGGGAGCTGTTTTTT.